This T cell receptor beta chain emerged from a study of blood T cell repertoires in COVID-19. Across the whole study: T cells, B-cell-depleted T cells, or PBMCs provided the cDNA or gDNA that served as material.

There are 16 residues in the CDR3. Trimming at V came to 0 bases and at J to 4 bases, leaving 5 bases not matched to a gene. Per germline, CDR1 LGHNA and CDR2 YSLEER. In the authors' methods: Cell counts per sample came from amplifying reference gene primers. Clones were sequenced by immunoSEQ multiplex PCR, and TCRdb holds only the in-frame ones, with some missing. That table gives V, J and clone size, and the DNA gave D and trimming. This table has about 250,000 clones, around 88% appearing once. This clone has a count of ten or more. The genes are TRBV4-3 and TRBJ2-1; TRBD1 matches at 8 bases. The TCR sequence derives from a man aged 40-55 years with active or convalescent COVID-19. Sample: peripheral blood. The CDR3 region is CASSQDHRGRYNEQFF. DNA for the CDR3: TGCGCCAGCAGCCAAGATCACAGGGGGAGGTACAATGAGCAGTTCTTC.